This TCR beta chain is from a study of technical replicates of blood from a handful of donors. The germline CDR1 and CDR2 sequences are MGHRA and YSYEKL. V lost 3 bases and J lost 3; bases outside the gene matches: 13. The CDR3 has 18 residues. TCRdb keeps only in-frame clones here, not all; method: immunoSEQ multiplex PCR. In the table there are tens of thousands of clones, roughly 96% of which are singletons. The specimen sequenced was T cells isolated from PBMCs. The genes are TRBV4-1 and TRBJ2-2; 7 nucleotides line up with TRBD1. The receptor was derived from a human donor in good health. The CDR3 reads CASSQATGTAIYTGELFF. The CDR3 DNA follows: TGCGCCAGCAGCCAGGCGACCGGGACAGCTATTTACACCGGGGAGCTGTTTTTT.